The clone carrying this T cell receptor (beta chain) was seen once. The junction shows a germline mismatch at one end, possibly a read error. Production of TCR beta cDNA used about 500 ng total RNA together with a constant-region primer. Construction of TCR beta libraries relied on three successive nested multiplex PCR rounds employing slightly modified ARM-PCR. Rounds one and two of PCR, each of around 9 cycles, were primed with TRBV1-TRBV30 forward primers and a C-beta reverse primer. Via MiXCR, TCRdb re-called the multiplex PCR reads, giving one row per CDR3 protein. The sample has 48,000 or so distinct CDR3 sequences, about 68% seen once. Germline V gives CDR1 MDHEN, CDR2 SYDVKM. This CDR3 has 14 residues. This sample stems from a study of tumor-infiltrating lymphocytes in primary liver carcinoma. The study co-extracted DNA and RNA from 20-30 mg of unsorted bulk tissue.

V is TRBV28 and J is TRBJ1-5; D possibly corresponds to TRBD1 (6 bases). The source of this sequence is a man in his forties or fifties with primary liver carcinoma and hepatitis B virus infection. Sequenced sample: liver tumor tissue from sampling region 3. Subset specified: tumor region T3, left-lateral pole. The chain's CDR3 is CASSNFRGNQAQHF. Here the CDR3 DNA reads TGTGCCAGCAGCAATTTCAGGGGCAATCAGGCCCAGCATTTT.